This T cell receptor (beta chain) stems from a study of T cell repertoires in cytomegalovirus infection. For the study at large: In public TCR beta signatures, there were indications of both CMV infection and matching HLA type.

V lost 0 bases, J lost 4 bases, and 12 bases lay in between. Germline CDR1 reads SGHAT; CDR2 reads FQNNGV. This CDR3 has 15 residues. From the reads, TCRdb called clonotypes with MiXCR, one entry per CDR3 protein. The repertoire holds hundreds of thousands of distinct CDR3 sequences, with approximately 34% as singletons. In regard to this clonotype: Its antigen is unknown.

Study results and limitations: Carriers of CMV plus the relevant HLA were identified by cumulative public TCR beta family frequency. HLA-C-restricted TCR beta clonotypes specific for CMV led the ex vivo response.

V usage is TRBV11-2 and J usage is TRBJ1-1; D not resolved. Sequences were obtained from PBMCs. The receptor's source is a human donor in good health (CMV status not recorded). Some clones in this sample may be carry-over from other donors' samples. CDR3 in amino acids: CASSLDHGPGTEAFF. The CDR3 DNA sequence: TGTGCCAGCAGCTTAGACCACGGTCCCGGCACTGAAGCTTTCTTT.